The clone carrying this T cell receptor (beta chain) was seen a few times. Its antigen is still unknown. The source of the sample is a study of breast tumors, draining lymph nodes, adjacent tissues. Germline lookup yields CDR1 SQVTM and CDR2 ANQGSEA. CDR3 length: 11 residues. V lost 6 bases to trimming and J lost 8 bases; unmatched junction nucleotides: 4. Notes on the study in general: Tumor and nontumor repertoires were significantly more similar in luminal-like than in basal-like breast cancer. Tumor repertoires ranked between lymph nodes and nontumor tissue in diversity, with V and J gene preferences. Data only fit, rather than demonstrated, lymph node origin of most tumor T cells.

TCRdb reprocessed the multiplex PCR reads via MiXCR and lists one record per CDR3 protein. The sample lists about 300,000 distinct CDR3 sequences, around 30% seen once, with more than 0.85% in the top ten. Breast cancer patients provided tissue from their axillary draining lymph nodes. The specimen was axillary lymph node tissue. This TCR came from a female donor with breast cancer. Some clones in this sample may be carry-over from other donors' samples. The chain recombines TRBV29-1 with TRBJ1-1; TRBD1 aligns across 9 bases. This chain's CDR3 is CSVGTGREAFF. The CDR3 bases are TGCAGCGTGGGGACAGGGCGAGAAGCTTTCTTT.